What follows are 26 T cell receptor beta chains derived from one specimen sequenced in a study of human T cells and chemical hapten exposure. TCRdb re-analysed the RACE reads in MiXCR, keeping a single row per CDR3 protein. The sample holds 75,000 to 90,000 distinct CDR3 sequences, about 10% seen once. Time point specified: patch test 2, 6 weeks after DPC sensitization. Treatment specified: therapeutic diphenylcyclopropenone sensitization with weekly scalp DPC. The source material was whole blood, sampled in connection with sensitization to the hapten diphenylcyclopropenone (DPC). Every receptor here comes from a woman aged 50 to 60 with alopecia areata. Some clones in this sample may be carry-over from other donors' samples.

This clonotype was observed a handful of times. The chain carries TRBV18 and TRBJ2-7, with 8 bases lining up with TRBD2. Germline loops: CDR1 KGHSH, CDR2 LQKENI. CDR3 length: 17 residues. The V segment lost 3 bases and the J segment 2 bases; nucleotides outside the gene matches: 12. As DNA, the CDR3 is TGTGCCAGCTCACCTCTTTCTCTAGCGGGCCTCACCTACGAGCAGTACTTC. As protein: CASSPLSLAGLTYEQYF.

V and J are TRBV30 and TRBJ2-2; TRBD1 is a possible D gene (6 bases). The V and J ends lost 0 bases and 0 bases respectively, with 8 bases between them. This CDR3 has 15 residues. The V gene's germline CDR1 is GTSNPN and CDR2 SVGIG (reference sequence). For the CDR3, the DNA is TGTGCCTGGAGTGTGTGGACAGCGAACACCGGGGAGCTGTTTTTT. Amino acid sequence: CAWSVWTANTGELFF.

This clonotype was recorded once. This sequence joins TRBV5-5 and TRBJ2-1, with 13 bases that match TRBD2. V lost 1 base, J lost 7 bases, and 11 bases stayed unmatched. Germline lookup yields CDR1 SGHKS and CDR2 YYEKEE (reference sequence). The CDR3 length is 18 residues. The CDR3 DNA sequence: TGTGCCAGCAGCTTGAGGACTAGCGGGAGAAATGGTTTGAATGAGCAGTTCTTC. It is translated as CASSLRTSGRNGLNEQFF. The full variable domain, with the rest looked up from reference TRBV5-5 and TRBJ2-1, is DAGVTQSPTHLIKTRGQQVTLRCSPISGHKSVSWYQQVLGQGPQFIFQYYEKEERGRGNFPDRFSARQFPNYSSELNVNALLLGDSALYLCASSLRTSGRNGLNEQFFGPGTRLTVL.

There are many counts of this clonotype. V and J are TRBV27 and TRBJ1-1, with D tentatively TRBD1 (5 bases). V was trimmed by 3 bases and J by 5 bases, leaving 22 bases between them. Germline CDR1 reads MNHEY; CDR2 reads SMNVEV (reference sequence). The CDR3 sequence is 17 residues long. The CDR3 is CASSFLRVQGGRTEAFF. In DNA form, the CDR3 reads TGTGCCAGCAGTTTTTTACGCGTGCAGGGAGGACGAACTGAAGCTTTCTTT.

The V and J genes are TRBV20-1 and TRBJ1-2; TRBD1 matches 8 bases. CDR1 is DFQATT, CDR2 SNEGSKA, per germline (reference sequence). The CDR3 runs 11 residues. The V and J ends lost 4 bases and 7 bases, in that order; junction bases with no gene match: 2. CDR3 loop: CSATGGPGYTF. DNA for the CDR3: TGCAGTGCTACAGGGGGCCCTGGCTACACCTTC.

The sample holds many counts of this clonotype. The chain is built from TRBV18 and TRBJ2-7; D not resolved. This CDR3 is 13 amino acids long. CDR1 is KGHSH, CDR2 LQKENI, per germline. Trimming took off 2 bases at V and 5 bases at J, with 10 bases between the two ends. The CDR3: CASSPMETHEQYF. Written as DNA, the CDR3 is TGTGCCAGCTCACCAATGGAAACCCACGAGCAGTACTTC.

This chain connects TRBV6-5 to TRBJ2-7, with TRBD1 matching over 7 bases. V shed 5 bases and J 2 bases; nucleotides not matched to a gene: 6. CDR1 and CDR2 (germline): MNHEY, SVGAGI. This CDR3 region has 14 residues. The CDR3 nucleotides read TGTGCCAGCAGTCAACGGACAGGCCCCTACGAGCAGTACTTC. Protein sequence: CASSQRTGPYEQYF.

With respect to this clonotype: A read error is possible here, since a much larger clone lies one base away. V usage is TRBV6-6 and J usage is TRBJ2-7; D not resolved. The CDR3 totals 13 residues. The V gene's germline CDR1 is MNHNY and CDR2 SVGAGI (reference sequence). In DNA form, the CDR3 reads TGTCCCAGCAGTTACCGGCAGTCGGGTGAGCAGTACTTC. This encodes CPSSYRQSGEQYF.

V is TRBV6-2 or TRBV6-3 and J is TRBJ2-7; either TRBD1 or TRBD2 may fit D (5 bases each). The V gene's germline CDR1 is MNHEY and CDR2 SVGEGT. The CDR3 contains 16 residues. The V gene lost 5 bases and the J gene lost 0 bases, with 17 bases spanning the gap. The CDR3 DNA sequence: TGTGCCAGCAGTGACCCCGGGACGGAGAGCTCCTACGAGCAGTACTTC. It translates to CASSDPGTESSYEQYF.

Of note for this clonotype: Since a much larger clone is just one base distant, this may be a read error. The rearrangement links TRBV12-3 or TRBV12-4 to TRBJ2-7; D may match TRBD1 or TRBD2 (5 bases each). V lost 5 bases and J 1 base, leaving 21 bases between the germline ends. This CDR3 is 17 amino acids long. In nucleotides, the CDR3 is TGTGCCAGCAGTCGGGCACAGACTCAAGGGGAGTCCTACGAGCAGTACTTC. Translated, it gives CASSRAQTQGESYEQYF.

At least ten counts were recorded for this clonotype. The CDR3 here is CASSPGTGFQPQHF. Here the CDR3 DNA reads TGTGCCAGCTCACCAGGGACAGGGTTTCAGCCCCAGCATTTT. This chain connects TRBV18 to TRBJ1-5; TRBD1 matches at 9 bases. The CDR3 has 14 residues. Germline trimming cut 2 bases from V and 6 bases from J; bases unmatched to any gene: 2. CDR1 is KGHSH and CDR2 is LQKENI in the germline V gene.

The gene calls are TRBV9 and TRBJ2-3; 8 positions match TRBD1. The V and J ends lost 0 bases and 8 bases, in that order; junction bases with no gene match: 11. The germline CDR1 and CDR2 sequences are SGDLS and YYNGEE. The CDR3 has 16 residues. The CDR3 spells CASSVASSQGAGTQYF. CDR3 nucleotide sequence: TGTGCCAGCAGCGTAGCCAGTAGCCAGGGGGCTGGTACGCAGTATTTT.

At least ten counts were recorded for this clonotype. The chain joins TRBV12-3 or TRBV12-4 to TRBJ2-2; perhaps TRBD2 as D (6 bases). The V end was cut by 3 bases, the J end by 3 bases, with 11 bases between. This CDR3 spans 15 amino acids. The CDR3: CASSLAGPHTGELFF. CDR3 nucleotides: TGTGCCAGCAGTTTGGCGGGGCCCCACACCGGGGAGCTGTTTTTT.

The J gene is TRBJ2-1, the V gene TRBV24-1; TRBD2 agrees at 7 bases. Germline values: CDR1 KGHDR, CDR2 SFDVKD. This CDR3 has 14 amino acids. Trimming removed 4 bases from V and 3 bases from J; junction bases left unmatched: 2. CDR3 coding DNA: TGTGCCACCAGTGAGCCGGGGGGCTACAATGAGCAGTTCTTC. This gives the protein CATSEPGGYNEQFF.

This clonotype was detected many times. Here the CDR3 DNA reads TGCAGCTCCCTCCTCACCAATGAGCAGTTCTTC. Translating gives CSSLLTNEQFF. V usage is TRBV29-1 and J usage is TRBJ2-1; D is uncertain. CDR1 and CDR2 (germline): SQVTM, ANQGSEA. The CDR3 consists of 11 residues. V was cut by 8 bases and J by 6 bases, with 11 bases left in between.

Relative to its sample, this clonotype is medium-sized. This chain connects TRBV30 to TRBJ1-5, with D maybe TRBD1 (5 bases). V lost 1 base to trimming and J lost 2 bases, with 12 bases between them. The CDR3 totals 15 residues. From germline, CDR1 is GTSNPN and CDR2 SVGIG (reference sequence). CDR3 residues: CAWSARLGGNQPQHF. CDR3 nucleotides: TGTGCCTGGAGTGCCAGGCTAGGGGGCAATCAGCCCCAGCATTTT. The full variable domain, rest sourced from reference TRBV30 and TRBJ1-5, is SQTIHQWPATLVQPVGSPLSLECTVEGTSNPNLYWYRQAAGRGLQLLFYSVGIGQISSEVPQNLSASRPQDRQFILSSKKLLLSDSGFYLCAWSARLGGNQPQHFGDGTRLSIL.

This clonotype was found many times. The chain employs TRBV10-3 and TRBJ2-1, with D uncertain. V was pared by 8 bases and J by 5 bases, with 7 bases between. Germline lookup yields CDR1 ENHRY and CDR2 SYGVKD. The CDR3 is made up of 11 amino acids. The CDR3 loop is CAIFSNNEQFF. The CDR3 DNA reads as TGTGCCATCTTTTCAAACAATGAGCAGTTCTTC.

This clonotype was picked up many times. The chain combines TRBV6-5 with TRBJ1-5; TRBD1 agrees at 7 bases. The germline CDR1 and CDR2 sequences are MNHEY and SVGAGI. The CDR3 extends over 16 amino acids. V shed 5 bases and J 5 bases; nucleotides not matched to a gene: 12. DNA for the CDR3: TGTGCCAGCAGTCCCCGGGGACAGTTAGATGATCAGCCCCAGCATTTT. This gives the protein CASSPRGQLDDQPQHF.

There are many counts of this clonotype. The chain combines TRBV20-1 with TRBJ1-1; D is ambiguous. Trimming took off 6 bases at V and 6 bases at J, with 11 bases between the two ends. From germline, CDR1 is DFQATT and CDR2 SNEGSKA (reference sequence). This CDR3 comprises 11 residues. The DNA for the CDR3 is TGCAGTGCCAAGGGTGTGCCTGAAGCTTTCTTT. This gives the protein CSAKGVPEAFF.

The genes are TRBV29-1 and TRBJ1-1; possibly TRBD1 for D (5 bases). Germline CDR1 SQVTM, CDR2 ANQGSEA. Trimming took off 4 bases at V and 4 bases at J, with 13 bases between the two ends. The CDR3 sequence is 13 residues long. The CDR3 region has the DNA TGCAGCGTTGGAGGGACGGGCGGCACTGAAGCTTTCTTT. It specifies CSVGGTGGTEAFF.

The rearrangement links TRBV5-1 to TRBJ1-1, with 8 bases that match TRBD1. Germline CDR1 is SGHRS and CDR2 is YFSETQ. V lost 1 base, J lost 8 bases, and 13 bases stayed unmatched. This CDR3 contains 16 residues. The DNA for the CDR3 is TGCGCCAGCAGCTTGCGGTCAGGGGGCCCGCTCACAGAAGCTTTCTTT. It codes for CASSLRSGGPLTEAFF.

This clonotype was observed at least ten times. The gene calls are TRBV9 and TRBJ2-1; TRBD1 matches 10 bases. J was trimmed by 6 bases and V by 4 bases; bases with no gene match: 10. Germline CDR1 reads SGDLS; CDR2 reads YYNGEE. The CDR3 is 16 residues long. The CDR3 region is CASSISGTGAVNEQFF. CDR3 in DNA: TGTGCCAGCAGCATCTCCGGGACAGGGGCAGTCAATGAGCAGTTCTTC.

This clonotype has at least ten counts. V usage is TRBV18 and J usage is TRBJ1-1; tentatively, D is TRBD1 (5 bases). Trimming shortened V by 3 bases and J by 4 bases, and 12 bases separated the two germline ends. CDR1 and CDR2 (germline): KGHSH, LQKENI. The CDR3 runs to 14 residues. CDR3: CASSPGYTGTEAFF. In nucleotides, the CDR3 is TGTGCCAGCTCACCCGGATACACAGGCACTGAAGCTTTCTTT.

A few counts support this clonotype. The chain is built from TRBV6-6 and TRBJ2-7; 8 bases align to TRBD1. The CDR3 totals 12 residues. V lost 6 bases and J lost 6; bases outside the gene matches: 4. Germline CDR1 and CDR2: MNHNY and SVGAGI (reference sequence). CDR3 residues: CASRRTGGEQYF. The CDR3 DNA is TGTGCCAGCAGACGAACAGGGGGCGAGCAGTACTTC.

The V call is TRBV20-1, the J call TRBJ2-2; 7 bases match TRBD2. Germline V gene sequence: CDR1 DFQATT, CDR2 SNEGSKA (reference sequence). V shed 2 bases and J 4 bases; nucleotides not matched to a gene: 7. This CDR3 is built from 15 residues. CDR3 residues: CSARPSGTTTGELFF. The CDR3 coding sequence is TGCAGTGCTAGACCGTCCGGGACTACCACCGGGGAGCTGTTTTTT.

This clonotype appeared a few times. The chain links TRBV9 to TRBJ2-6; TRBD2 matches at 9 bases. Germline V gene sequence: CDR1 SGDLS, CDR2 YYNGEE. The CDR3 sequence is 18 residues long. Germline trimming cut 0 bases from V and 2 bases from J; bases unmatched to any gene: 6. CDR3 in DNA: TGTGCCAGCAGCGTAGAGTTAGCGGGAGCTCCTGGGGCCAACGTCCTGACTTTC. It is translated as CASSVELAGAPGANVLTF.